This T cell receptor beta chain was identified during a study of shared clonotypes between healthy human individuals (dated by TCRdb to the early 2020s). Study-level background: The cohort comprised two women and a few men aged 18 to 49 years. Different laboratories and diverse techniques were used to prepare libraries and sequence TCR repertoires, to increase sequencing depth and limit assay-specific biases. Per donor, three plates each were used for CD4 naive and CD4 memory, two for CD8 naive, and one for CD8 memory. Between about 0.85 and 8.9 billion PBMCs per donor were obtained by leukapheresis. To estimate repertoire size and how much clonotype sharing occurs between individuals, the study deeply sequenced the blood TCR repertoires of five healthy adults.

Summary of the overall study and its limitations: Incomplete sequencing was indicated by rarefaction of sorted-subset datasets, despite the large sequencing depth. Across a handful of donors, roughly 5% of naive CD4, approximately 3.6% of naive CD8, approximately 2.5% of memory CD4, and approximately 0.4% of memory CD8 clonotypes were shared. Naive subsets generally had larger estimated clonotype richness than memory subsets did. Pairwise subsampling indicated that sequencing depth was expected to affect the degree of clonotype sharing among donors. Sampling was restricted to blood, and TCR repertoires in tissue are likely to differ from TCR repertoires in blood. Clonotypes shared by all four sorted-subset donors showed higher generation probabilities than non-shared clonotypes. The genetic and exposure-history diversity represented was limited by the small number of donors.

Counted from cysteine to phenylalanine, this CDR3 has 14 amino acids. The only DNA kept is the CDR3, 42 bases in frame from the first base. Per the germline V gene, SGHTA is the CDR1 and FQGNSA is the CDR2. The junction shows trimming of 6 bases on V and 7 bases on J, plus 18 bases between the germline ends. Donors were healthy HIV-negative adults with no recently reported acute infections or vaccinations. All donors were Caucasian adults living in Nashville, Tennessee, USA. Magnetic negative selection was used to enrich CD4+ T cells, after which naive cells were positively selected on CD45RA and the negative fraction became the memory subset. Blood was obtained by leukapheresis, after which PBMCs were separated by Ficoll-Histopaque density gradient centrifugation and cryopreserved in liquid nitrogen vapor phase. Analytical flow cytometry was used to check the purity and quantity of every magnetically sorted T cell population. Each sorted fraction had its genomic DNA isolated and then quantified by UV absorbance on a Nanodrop 2000c.

Using the deep immunoSEQ assay, multiplex PCR amplified TCR CDR3 regions from genomic DNA. Genomic DNA extracted from each cell subset was distributed evenly over all wells of several immunoSEQ 96-well plates, and each plate served as one replicate. Each replicate PCR for sorted subsets received about 210 ng genomic DNA, equal to tens of thousands of T cell genomes. Purified libraries were measured with a Qubit 3.0 fluorometer, size-checked on a Bioanalyzer 2100, and measured again with the KAPA Library Quantification kit. Every immunoSEQ 96-well plate was sequenced on a dedicated single-read 150-cycle Illumina NextSeq 550 flow cell. Per the source publication's procedure: The immunoSEQ output contained only junctional sequences without quality scores, so filtering could not match that applied to full-length reads. Sequences were annotated with PyIR, a Python wrapper for IgBLAST v1.9, using IMGT germline references to assign V/J genes and CDR3. Reads with weak V/J assignments (E-value above 1e-6), missing CDR3, stop codons, out-of-frame junctions, or ambiguous translated residues were removed. V3J clonotypes were defined as sequences sharing the same inferred V gene, J gene, and CDR3 amino acid sequence. To compute the percentage overlap between repertoires, the number of shared unique clonotypes was divided by the size of the smaller repertoire. Three approaches were used to assess repertoire richness: RTK rarefaction, the Chao1 estimator, and Recon v2.1 estimates of unobserved clonotypes. Generation probabilities for all TCRbeta clonotypes obtained by the gDNA method from a handful of donors were computed using OLGA. This is the immuneACCESS table as TCRdb keeps it, with only in-frame sequences that have V and J called. A part of the clones is gone; compared with another copy, unresolved V genes explain less than half, and the rest is unexplained. The D gene and trimming were derived from the DNA, and the V and J assignments and clone size from that table. For this sample the table gives about 2.4 million clones, of which approximately 93% were detected only once. The ten biggest clones cover 0.35% to 0.45% of the sample.

With regard to this clone: Its antigen target is currently unknown. No much larger clone is present one base from it, and per-base qualities are unavailable.

The source of this sequence is a man between 18 and 35 years old in good health. Some clones in this sample may be carry-over from other donors' samples. The chain links TRBV7-2 with TRBJ1-2, with the D segment identity uncertain. Source material: naive CD4+ T cells from PBMCs. This sample's cell subset or site label indicates: CD45RA+ positively selected. The CDR3: CASRPDRSTGGYTF. The DNA sequence is given as TGTGCCAGCAGGCCGGACCGCTCCACGGGTGGCTACACCTTC.